The 6 T cell receptor beta chains presented below share a single source sample, sequenced in a study of T-cell memory formation after mild COVID-19. TCRdb used MiXCR to reprocess the 5' RACE reads, holding one entry per CDR3 protein. This sample carries more than 450,000 distinct CDR3 sequences, 18% of them seen once, and the ten largest clones take around 12%. Input material: PBMCs or a T cell subset sorted from them (not recorded which). Source of these receptors: an adult woman who had mild COVID-19 (a few samples of this study predate the infection). Cell type and time point are not known.

This clonotype occurred a few times. This sequence joins TRBV7-8 and TRBJ2-3, with TRBD2 identical over 13 bases. This CDR3 contains 17 residues. With V trimmed by 3 bases and J by 5 bases, 8 bases remained unmatched. CDR1 and CDR2 from the germline V gene are SGHVS and FQNEAQ. The CDR3 reads CASSFTSGGDWEDTQYF. The CDR3 DNA reads TGTGCCAGCAGCTTCACTAGCGGGGGGGACTGGGAAGATACGCAGTATTTT. Looking up the rest from reference TRBV7-8 and TRBJ2-3 gives the full variable domain: GAGVSQSPRYKVAKRGQDVALRCDPISGHVSLFWYQQALGQGPEFLTYFQNEAQLDKSGLPSDRFFAERPEGSVSTLKIQRTQQEDSAVYLCASSFTSGGDWEDTQYFGPGTRLTVL.

A note on this clonotype: The junction differs from germline at one of its ends, possibly a read error. The chain links TRBV7-2 to TRBJ2-5, with 8 bases that match TRBD2. This CDR3 has 15 amino acids. Germline V gene lookup returns CDR1 SGHTA and CDR2 FQGNSA. For the CDR3, the DNA is TGCGCCAGCAGCTTGGATGGCACTAGCGGAGAGACCCAGTACTTC. As protein: CASSLDGTSGETQYF. Filled out from reference TRBV7-2 and TRBJ2-5, the complete variable domain reads GAGVSQSPSNKVTEKGKDVELRCDPISGHTALYWYRQSLGQGLEFLIYFQGNSAPDKSGLPSDRFSAERTGGSVSTLTIQRTQQEDSAVYLCASSLDGTSGETQYFGPGTRLLVL.

The rearrangement uses TRBV12-3 or TRBV12-4 and TRBJ2-7, with D maybe TRBD1 (5 bases). V dropped 1 base and J dropped 2 bases, with 9 bases sitting between them. The CDR3 length is 14 residues. CDR3 residues: CASSLGTRPYEQYF. In DNA form, the CDR3 reads TGTGCCAGCAGTTTAGGGACACGACCCTACGAGCAGTACTTC.

The chain couples TRBV7-9 to TRBJ2-1; no reliable D call. The CDR3 totals 15 residues. Germline values: CDR1 SEHNR, CDR2 FQNEAQ (reference sequence). Trimming removed 2 bases at V and 2 bases at J, with 10 bases between. The CDR3 DNA reads TGTGCCAGCAGCTTACGTCCGAGAACCTACAATGAGCAGTTCTTC. Translated, it gives CASSLRPRTYNEQFF.

The rearrangement uses TRBV6-1 and TRBJ2-1, with D perhaps matching TRBD1 or TRBD2 (5 bases each). V gave up 5 bases and J gave up 0 bases, with 20 bases separating them. Germline CDR1 is MNHNS and CDR2 is SASEGT. The CDR3 extends over 18 amino acids. CDR3 in DNA: TGTGCCAGCAGTAGAACAGCTCCCGGGGCTAGCTCCTACAATGAGCAGTTCTTC. As protein: CASSRTAPGASSYNEQFF.

V is TRBV4-1 and J is TRBJ2-1, with 9 positions matching TRBD2. Losses at the gene ends were 8 bases for V and 11 bases for J; bases not matched to a gene: 4. CDR3 size: 11 residues. The germline gives CDR1 MGHRA, CDR2 YSYEKL. The CDR3 protein is CASAAGGKQFF. The CDR3 bases are TGCGCCAGCGCTGCGGGGGGGAAGCAGTTCTTC.